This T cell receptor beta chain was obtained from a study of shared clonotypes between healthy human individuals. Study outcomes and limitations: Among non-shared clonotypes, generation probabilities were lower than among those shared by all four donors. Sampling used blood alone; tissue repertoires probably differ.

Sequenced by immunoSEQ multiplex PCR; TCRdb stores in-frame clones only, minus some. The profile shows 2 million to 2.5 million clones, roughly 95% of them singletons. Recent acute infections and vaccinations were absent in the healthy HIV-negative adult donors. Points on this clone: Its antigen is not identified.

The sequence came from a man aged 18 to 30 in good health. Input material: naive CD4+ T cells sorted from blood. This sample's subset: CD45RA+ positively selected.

The CDR3 DNA reads TGCGCCAGCAGCCAGGGGCACGGGGGCGGGAGCAATGAGCAGTTCTTC. This translates into CASSQGHGGGSNEQFF. The chain combines TRBV4-1 with TRBJ2-1; the D gene is possibly TRBD2 (7 bases). Germline CDR1 MGHRA, CDR2 YSYEKL. The CDR3 totals 16 residues. Trimming stripped 3 bases from V and 6 bases from J, with 18 bases between.